Listed below are T cell receptor beta chains from one sample, sequenced in a study of T cells in Graves' hyperthyroidism and ophthalmopathy. TCRdb itself ran the multiplex PCR reads through MiXCR, one entry per CDR3 protein. The sample carries about 610,000 distinct CDR3 sequences, about 15% recorded once. Sequenced input: blood. The receptor set was obtained from a woman aged 40 to 49 with Graves' ophthalmopathy. CDR3s include the opening cysteine and the closing phenylalanine or tryptophan. The order of the fields is V gene, D gene, clone size, J gene, CDR3 protein, CDR3 DNA. D genes are given only for firm matches. Clone size is stated in some rows and not others, as once, few, many or a class when expanded.

TRBV7-2	-	many	TRBJ1-1	CASSLTFSTEAFF	TGTGCCAGCAGCTTAACCTTTTCAACTGAAGCTTTCTTT
TRBV28	-	-	TRBJ2-4	CASSTAGTSHIQYF	TGTGCCAGCAGTACCGCCGGGACCTCGCACATTCAGTACTTC
TRBV4-2	-	few	TRBJ2-7	CASSQPMGWYYEQYF	TGTGCCAGCAGCCAACCCATGGGGTGGTACTACGAGCAGTACTTC
TRBV10-3	TRBD1	few	TRBJ1-1	CAIAWGQGTEAFF	TGTGCCATCGCCTGGGGACAGGGCACTGAAGCTTTCTTT
TRBV27	-	many	TRBJ1-1	CASTRGAGTEAFF	TGTGCCAGCACGCGGGGGGCAGGTACTGAAGCTTTCTTT
TRBV20-1	TRBD1	many	TRBJ2-7	CSAREFSGTGGGEQYF	TGCAGTGCTAGAGAATTCTCCGGGACAGGGGGCGGCGAGCAGTACTTC
TRBV24-1	-	-	TRBJ1-5	CATSDTGRGRPQHF	TGTGCCACCAGTGATACCGGCCGGGGACGGCCCCAGCATTTT
TRBV12-3/TRBV12-4	-	many	TRBJ2-7	CASSLTQGDEQYF	TGTGCCAGCAGTTTAACACAGGGTGACGAGCAGTACTTC
TRBV27	TRBD1	many	TRBJ2-7	CASSARDREIEQYF	TGTGCCAGCAGTGCTCGGGACAGGGAGATCGAGCAGTACTTC
TRBV28	TRBD2	few	TRBJ2-7	CASSFGRLADNPTYEQYF	TGTGCCAGCAGTTTTGGGCGCCTAGCGGACAACCCAACCTACGAGCAGTACTTC
TRBV6-5	-	many	TRBJ2-7	CASSTDRNLIYEQYF	TGTGCCAGCAGTACCGACAGGAACCTAATCTACGAGCAGTACTTC
TRBV27	-	many	TRBJ2-2	CASSLSVWSIQSGELFF	TGTGCCAGCAGTTTATCCGTCTGGTCTATTCAGTCCGGGGAGCTGTTTTTT
TRBV7-2	-	-	TRBJ2-7	CASSRSARGEQYF	TGTGCCAGCAGTCGAAGCGCTAGGGGCGAGCAGTACTTC
TRBV20-1	-	many	TRBJ1-5	CSASGRNSNQPQHF	TGCAGTGCTAGTGGGCGTAATAGCAATCAGCCCCAGCATTTT
TRBV12-3/TRBV12-4	TRBD2	few	TRBJ2-7	CASNAGGSYEQYF	TGTGCCAGCAATGCGGGAGGATCGTACGAGCAGTACTTC
TRBV12-3/TRBV12-4	-	many	TRBJ1-2	CASTPYTGIWGYTF	TGTGCCAGCACCCCATACACAGGGATCTGGGGCTACACCTTC
TRBV5-1	TRBD2	many	TRBJ2-5	CASSFPSGSETQYF	TGCGCCAGCAGCTTCCCTAGCGGGAGTGAGACCCAGTACTTC
TRBV7-9	TRBD1	-	TRBJ2-7	CATSGDRAYEQYF	TGTGCCACTTCCGGAGACAGGGCCTACGAGCAGTACTTC
TRBV6-5	-	many	TRBJ2-5	CASRWSLRLETQYF	TGTGCCAGCAGGTGGTCCCTCAGGCTTGAGACCCAGTACTTC
TRBV6-2/TRBV6-3	-	many	TRBJ2-4	CASSPPSLGYGIQYF	TGTGCCAGCAGCCCTCCATCGCTAGGATACGGCATTCAGTACTTC
TRBV7-3	-	many	TRBJ2-2	CASSPFGYTGELFF	TGTGCCAGCAGCCCATTCGGATACACCGGGGAGCTGTTTTTT
TRBV10-3	-	-	TRBJ1-1	CAISPARSLNTEAIF	TGTGCCATCAGCCCCGCCAGGAGCCTGAACACTGAAGCTATCTTT
TRBV30	-	-	TRBJ1-3	CACTGVGNTIYF	TGTGCCTGCACCGGGGTTGGAAACACCATATATTTT
TRBV11-1	TRBD1	many	TRBJ2-7	CASSPGQGRPLSHEQYF	TGTGCCAGCAGCCCGGGACAGGGGCGACCCCTCTCCCACGAGCAGTACTTC
TRBV20-1	TRBD2	many	TRBJ2-7	CSARALAGGSYEQYF	TGCAGTGCTAGAGCACTAGCGGGAGGGTCCTACGAGCAGTACTTC
TRBV5-1	TRBD1	once	TRBJ2-7	CASSSTWLGTGNYEQYF	TGCGCCAGCAGCTCTACTTGGCTGGGGACAGGGAACTACGAGCAGTACTTC
TRBV30	-	-	TRBJ2-7	CAWSSGFFYEQYF	TGTGCCTGGAGTTCAGGGTTTTTCTACGAGCAGTACTTC
TRBV9	TRBD2	many	TRBJ2-5	CASSPTGTSGETQYF	TGTGCCAGCAGCCCTACCGGGACTAGCGGAGAGACCCAGTACTTC
TRBV20-1	-	many	TRBJ2-4	CSARWTVQDIQYF	TGCAGTGCTAGATGGACAGTTCAAGACATTCAGTACTTC
TRBV12-3/TRBV12-4	-	many	TRBJ2-2	CASSLTAGGELFF	TGTGCCAGCAGTTTGACAGCGGGCGGGGAGCTGTTTTTT
TRBV10-3	-	few	TRBJ2-5	CAISGGPRETQYF	TGTGCCATCTCAGGAGGGCCTCGAGAGACCCAGTACTTC
TRBV5-1	-	many	TRBJ2-7	CASSSAANYEQYF	TGCGCCAGCAGCTCTGCGGCTAATTACGAGCAGTACTTC
TRBV27	-	many	TRBJ2-7	CASSRPGAGPPYEQYF	TGTGCCAGCAGCCGTCCCGGAGCGGGTCCACCCTACGAGCAGTACTTC
TRBV30	TRBD2	few	TRBJ2-2	CASPTGGRTGELFF	TGTGCCTCCCCGACTGGCGGGAGAACCGGGGAGCTGTTTTTT
TRBV24-1	-	many	TRBJ1-5	CATLLSADNHGGNQPQHF	TGTGCCACCCTACTCTCTGCGGACAACCACGGTGGCAATCAGCCCCAGCATTTT
TRBV5-6	-	few	TRBJ2-7	CASSFRGHTRSYEQYF	TGTGCCAGCAGCTTCCGTGGACACACCAGAAGCTACGAGCAGTACTTC
TRBV6-1	-	-	TRBJ1-2	CASSEAGRGAGYGYTF	TGTGCCAGCAGTGAAGCGGGTCGGGGGGCCGGCTATGGCTACACCTTC
TRBV28	-	few	TRBJ1-1	CASSTQYRDKNTEAFF	TGTGCCAGCAGTACCCAATACCGGGACAAGAACACTGAAGCTTTCTTT
TRBV2	-	-	TRBJ2-7	CASSRISEQYF	TGTGCCAGCTCAAGAATATCAGAGCAGTACTTC
TRBV11-2	-	-	TRBJ2-5	CASSTDWPETQYF	TGTGCCAGCAGCACAGACTGGCCGGAGACCCAGTACTTC
TRBV20-1	-	many	TRBJ2-7	CSAADQQFSYEQYF	TGCAGTGCCGCGGACCAACAATTCTCCTACGAGCAGTACTTC
TRBV29-1	-	many	TRBJ2-7	CSVERGAGSYEQYF	TGCAGCGTTGAACGGGGGGCGGGATCCTACGAGCAGTACTTC
TRBV12-3/TRBV12-4	-	-	TRBJ2-5	CASSSRPPQETQYF	TGTGCCAGCAGCTCTAGACCTCCTCAAGAGACCCAGTACTTC
TRBV3-1	-	few	TRBJ1-5	CASSQSGRSNQPQHF	TGTGCCAGCAGCCAAAGTGGTAGGAGTAATCAGCCCCAGCATTTT
TRBV5-1	TRBD1	many	TRBJ2-7	CASSPAGTGAYEQYF	TGCGCCAGCAGCCCCGCCGGGACAGGGGCCTACGAGCAGTACTTC